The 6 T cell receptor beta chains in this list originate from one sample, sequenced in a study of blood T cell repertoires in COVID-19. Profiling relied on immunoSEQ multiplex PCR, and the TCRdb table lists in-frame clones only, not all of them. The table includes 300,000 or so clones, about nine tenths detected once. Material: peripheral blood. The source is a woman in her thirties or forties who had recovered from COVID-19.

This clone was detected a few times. CDR3 bases: TGCAGCGTTGGACGACAGGTTTATGGCTACACCTTC. Protein sequence: CSVGRQVYGYTF. V gene TRBV29-1 combines with J gene TRBJ1-2; D is possibly TRBD1 (6 bases). This CDR3 spans 12 amino acids. V was pared by 4 bases and J by 5 bases, with 11 bases between. Germline lookup yields CDR1 SQVTM and CDR2 ANQGSEA.

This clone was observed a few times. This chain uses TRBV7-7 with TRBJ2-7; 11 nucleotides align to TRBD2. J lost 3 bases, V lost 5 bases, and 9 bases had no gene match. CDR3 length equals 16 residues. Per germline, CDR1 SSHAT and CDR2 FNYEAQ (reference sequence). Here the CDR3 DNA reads TGTGCCAGCAGCGCGGCTAGTCTAGCGGGGGGCTACGAGCAGTACTTC. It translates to CASSAASLAGGYEQYF.

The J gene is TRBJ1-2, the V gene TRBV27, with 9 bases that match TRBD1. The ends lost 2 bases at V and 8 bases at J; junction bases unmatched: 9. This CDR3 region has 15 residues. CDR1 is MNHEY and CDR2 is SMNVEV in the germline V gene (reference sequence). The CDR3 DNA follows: TGTGCCAGCAGTTTAGGGACAGGGAGTTTTGGGGGCTACACCTTC. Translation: CASSLGTGSFGGYTF.

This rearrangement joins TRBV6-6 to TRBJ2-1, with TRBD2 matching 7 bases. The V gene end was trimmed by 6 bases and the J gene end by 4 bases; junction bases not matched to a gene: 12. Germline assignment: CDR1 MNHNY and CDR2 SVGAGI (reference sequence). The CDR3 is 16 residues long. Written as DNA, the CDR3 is TGTGCCAGCAGCACGGGGGGAGGAGGGCTATACAATGAGCAGTTCTTC. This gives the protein CASSTGGGGLYNEQFF.

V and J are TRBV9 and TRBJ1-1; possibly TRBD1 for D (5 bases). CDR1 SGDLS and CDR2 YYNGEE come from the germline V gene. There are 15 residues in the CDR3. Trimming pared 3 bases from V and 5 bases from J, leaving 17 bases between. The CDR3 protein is CASSARSGGGTEAFF. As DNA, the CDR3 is TGTGCCAGCAGCGCCAGGTCGGGGGGAGGAACTGAAGCTTTCTTT.

CDR3 protein: CASRPLPTGRNTGELFF. The DNA of the CDR3 is TGTGCCAGCCGCCCCCTACCGACAGGAAGGAACACCGGGGAGCTGTTTTTT. The chain joins TRBV27 to TRBJ2-2; D is possibly TRBD1 (6 bases). The germline V and J ends were trimmed by 8 bases and 1 base, with 20 bases remaining between them. The length of the CDR3 is 17 residues. Germline loops: CDR1 MNHEY, CDR2 SMNVEV (reference sequence).